One and the same sample provided the 30 T cell receptor beta chains below, sequenced in a study of CD8+ T cells in alopecia areata. RNA was extracted and reverse transcribed into cDNA as the sequencing template. The table came from immunoSEQ multiplex PCR; TCRdb's copy has only in-frame clones and leaves some out. The data hold 200,000 to 250,000 clones, with 57% observed a single time. Source: CD4+ T cells sorted from blood, taken at week 0. These receptors were taken from a human donor with alopecia areata.

The V call is TRBV6-5, the J call TRBJ1-5; 7 nucleotides line up with TRBD1. The V and J ends lost 2 bases and 4 bases, in that order; junction bases with no gene match: 5. This CDR3 region has 15 residues. Germline V gene data show CDR1 as MNHEY and CDR2 as SVGAGI. CDR3 nucleotide sequence: TGTGCCAGCAGTTACACATCACAGGGGAATCAGCCCCAGCATTTT. This encodes CASSYTSQGNQPQHF.

The chain joins TRBV29-1 to TRBJ1-2; D gene ambiguous. The CDR3 loop spans 17 amino acids. V lost 2 bases to trimming and J lost 8 bases, with 27 bases between them. Germline loops: CDR1 SQVTM, CDR2 ANQGSEA. The CDR3, as DNA: TGCAGCGTTGAAAATAAGGCCCCCGGCTTAATCCTAGGGGGCTACACCTTC. It is translated as CSVENKAPGLILGGYTF. The whole variable domain, remainder taken from reference TRBV29-1 and TRBJ1-2, is SAVISQKPSRDICQRGTSLTIQCQVDSQVTMMFWYRQQPGQSLTLIATANQGSEATYESGFVIDKFPISRPNLTFSTLTVSNMSPEDSSIYLCSVENKAPGLILGGYTFGSGTRLTVV.

This chain joins TRBV7-3 and TRBJ2-1; the D is unclear. In germline, CDR1 is SGHTA, CDR2 FQGTGA. This CDR3 is 12 amino acids long. V lost 2 bases to trimming and J lost 8 bases, with 7 bases between them. DNA for the CDR3: TGTGCCAGCAGCTTAGGAAGGCATGAGCAGTTCTTC. This translates into CASSLGRHEQFF.

The rearrangement uses TRBV15 and TRBJ2-1; D tentatively fits TRBD1 or TRBD2 (5 bases each). The CDR3 runs to 16 residues. V lost 5 bases and J lost 6, with 20 bases in between. CDR1 is LNHNV, CDR2 YYDKDF, per germline (reference sequence). CDR3 region: CATSGRGDPTTNEQFF. CDR3 coding DNA: TGTGCCACCAGCGGTAGAGGGGACCCGACAACCAATGAGCAGTTCTTC. Drawing the rest from reference TRBV15 and TRBJ2-1, the complete variable domain is DAMVIQNPRYQVTQFGKPVTLSCSQTLNHNVMYWYQQKSSQAPKLLFHYYDKDFNNEADTPDNFQSRRPNTSFCFLDIRSPGLGDTAMYLCATSGRGDPTTNEQFFGPGTRLTVL.

In this sample, this clone turned up many times. The sample contains more than one DNA sequence encoding this CDR3. This chain links TRBV11-2 with TRBJ1-6, with 11 positions matching TRBD1. V gave up 1 base and J gave up 13 bases; unmatched junction bases: 6. This CDR3 has 15 residues. Germline-derived CDR1 and CDR2 are SGHAT and FQNNGV. In nucleotides, the CDR3 is TGTGCCAGCAGCTTAGCCGGGACAGGGGGTCCCCCCCTCCACTTT. Its translation is CASSLAGTGGPPLHF.

The chain has TRBV6-6 and TRBJ2-2; 7 bases are a match to TRBD1. CDR1 MNHNY and CDR2 SVGAGI come from the germline V gene (reference sequence). Trimming cost V 1 base and J 0 bases; bases outside gene matches: 2. This CDR3 is built from 16 residues. The CDR3 reads CASSYWDSSNTGELFF. The CDR3 nucleotides read TGTGCCAGCAGTTACTGGGACAGCTCGAACACCGGGGAGCTGTTTTTT.

The genes are TRBV7-3 and TRBJ2-3; 8 positions match TRBD2. V lost 2 bases, J lost 4 bases, and 8 bases stayed unmatched. The CDR3 extends over 16 amino acids. CDR1 and CDR2 (germline): SGHTA, FQGTGA. The CDR3 nucleotides read TGTGCCAGCAGCTTACTTTCGGGAGGGCAATCAGATACGCAGTATTTT. Translating gives CASSLLSGGQSDTQYF.

V gene TRBV5-1 combines with J gene TRBJ1-4; 9 nucleotides agree with TRBD1. With V trimmed by 4 bases and J by 0 bases, 4 bases remained unmatched. CDR3 size: 16 residues. Per germline, CDR1 SGHRS and CDR2 YFSETQ. The CDR3 nucleotides read TGCGCCAGCAGCATGGGACAGGGTACAACTAATGAAAAACTGTTTTTT. Its protein is CASSMGQGTTNEKLFF.

The chain joins TRBV6-1 to TRBJ2-7; no clear D gene. Germline CDR1 reads MNHNS; CDR2 reads SASEGT. The CDR3 contains 14 residues. V shed 1 base and J shed 4 bases, with 11 bases lying between them. The CDR3 here is CASSEGQWRYEQYF. The CDR3 DNA reads as TGTGCCAGCAGTGAAGGCCAGTGGCGGTACGAGCAGTACTTC.

Only one count was recorded for this clone. The V and J genes are TRBV10-3 and TRBJ1-6, with 9 nucleotides matching TRBD1. V trimming: 6 bases; J trimming: 7 bases; junction bases outside the gene matches: 7. The CDR3 extends over 15 amino acids. Germline loops: CDR1 ENHRY, CDR2 SYGVKD. The CDR3 region is CAIRDGTGNNSPLHF. The CDR3 nucleotides are TGTGCCATCAGAGACGGGACAGGGAACAATTCACCCCTCCACTTT.

The rearrangement links TRBV29-1 to TRBJ1-2; tentatively, D is TRBD1 (5 bases). V was clipped by 4 bases and J by 8 bases, with 20 bases between them. The CDR3 spans 14 residues. Germline loops: CDR1 SQVTM, CDR2 ANQGSEA. CDR3: CSVAHKLQESGYTF. The CDR3 coding sequence is TGCAGCGTTGCCCACAAATTACAGGAGTCGGGCTACACCTTC.

The rearrangement joins TRBV7-3 to TRBJ2-2; D could derive from TRBD1 or TRBD2 (5 bases each). From germline, CDR1 is SGHTA and CDR2 FQGTGA. CDR3 length equals 14 residues. Trimming took off 5 bases at V and 4 bases at J, with 11 bases between the two ends. CDR3 bases: TGTGCCAGCAGCATTGGGACGGGCACCGGGGAGCTGTTTTTT. This gives the protein CASSIGTGTGELFF. Together with reference TRBV7-3 and TRBJ2-2, the CDR3 gives the full variable domain: GAGVSQTPSNKVTEKGKYVELRCDPISGHTALYWYRQSLGQGPEFLIYFQGTGAADDSGLPNDRFFAVRPEGSVSTLKIQRTERGDSAVYLCASSIGTGTGELFFGEGSRLTVL.

A few counts support this clone. The chain is built from TRBV10-1 and TRBJ1-5; 8 bases are shared with TRBD1. Trimming at V came to 9 bases and at J to 13 bases, leaving 8 bases not matched to a gene. This CDR3 is built from 11 residues. Germline loops: CDR1 WNHNN, CDR2 SYGVQD (reference sequence). The CDR3 DNA reads TGCGCCAGGCCTGGACAGGGCCATCAGCATTTT. Protein: CARPGQGHQHF.

The chain recombines TRBV19 with TRBJ1-1, with a weak D call TRBD1 (5 bases). Germline loops: CDR1 LNHDA, CDR2 SQIVND (reference sequence). V was clipped by 3 bases and J by 1 base, with 9 bases between them. There are 14 residues in the CDR3. The CDR3 coding sequence is TGTGCCAGTAGTATCCCAGGACAGAACACTGAAGCTTTCTTT. Residues: CASSIPGQNTEAFF.

The CDR3 loop is CASSGGTSGISGANVLTF. The DNA of the CDR3 is TGTGCCAGCAGTGGGGGGACTAGCGGGATCTCTGGGGCCAACGTCCTGACTTTC. The chain carries TRBV6-1 and TRBJ2-6, with 13 positions matching TRBD2. Germline assignment: CDR1 MNHNS and CDR2 SASEGT. The length of the CDR3 is 18 residues. V dropped 4 bases and J dropped 0; count of bases not matched to a gene: 3.

This clone was seen more than once but under ten times. The rearrangement joins TRBV29-1 to TRBJ2-7; no firm D call. This CDR3 comprises 12 residues. The germline gives CDR1 SQVTM, CDR2 ANQGSEA. The germline V and J ends were trimmed by 5 bases and 2 bases, with 10 bases remaining between them. CDR3 loop: CSVLDHPYEQYF. Written as DNA, the CDR3 is TGCAGCGTTCTCGACCACCCCTACGAGCAGTACTTC.

J is TRBJ2-5 and V is TRBV9; D is perhaps TRBD1 (6 bases). The assigned J gene may be wrong: the sequence end matches TRBJ2-7 better. CDR3 length: 14 amino acids. CDR1 is SGDLS, CDR2 YYNGEE, per germline. The CDR3 coding sequence is TGTGCCAGCAGCGTAGCTCTTCGGACAGCCGAGCAGTACTTC. It yields the protein CASSVALRTAEQYF.

CDR3 DNA: TGTGCCAGCAGCTGGGGACAGGGGGATGGCTACACCTTC. Translation gives CASSWGQGDGYTF. V and J are TRBV5-6 and TRBJ1-2; TRBD1 aligns across 11 bases. V trimming: 3 bases; J trimming: 6 bases; junction bases outside the gene matches: 1. Germline V CDR1 and CDR2: SGHDT, YYEEEE. The CDR3 totals 13 residues.

This clone occurred a few times. The V and J genes are TRBV2 and TRBJ1-1, with 7 bases lining up with TRBD1. CDR3 size: 13 residues. Trimming took 3 bases from V and 7 from J; bases not matched to a gene: 5. Looked up from germline, CDR1 is SNHLY and CDR2 is FYNNEI. The CDR3 loop is CASSDPGGDEAFF. The CDR3 DNA reads as TGTGCCAGCAGTGATCCAGGGGGGGATGAAGCTTTCTTT.

The chain has TRBV15 and TRBJ1-5; D unclear. CDR1 is LNHNV and CDR2 is YYDKDF in the germline V gene (reference sequence). This CDR3 region has 14 residues. V was pared by 6 bases and J by 8 bases, with 17 bases between. CDR3: CATSLDSSLKPQHF. The CDR3, as DNA: TGTGCCACCAGTTTAGACTCCTCCCTAAAGCCCCAGCATTTT. The full variable domain, rest sourced from reference TRBV15 and TRBJ1-5, is DAMVIQNPRYQVTQFGKPVTLSCSQTLNHNVMYWYQQKSSQAPKLLFHYYDKDFNNEADTPDNFQSRRPNTSFCFLDIRSPGLGDTAMYLCATSLDSSLKPQHFGDGTRLSIL.

This chain connects TRBV6-1 to TRBJ1-4; 7 nucleotides match TRBD1. This CDR3 is built from 15 residues. J gave up 12 bases and V 2 bases, and 12 bases lay outside the gene matches. CDR1 and CDR2 (germline): MNHNS, SASEGT. CDR3 region: CASSELLGQTGELFF. In DNA form, the CDR3 reads TGTGCCAGCAGTGAACTTCTCGGACAAACAGGGGAACTGTTTTTT.

V usage is TRBV29-1 and J usage is TRBJ2-7; 9 bases match TRBD2. The V segment lost 2 bases and the J segment 4 bases; nucleotides outside the gene matches: 3. The CDR3 is 13 residues long. The germline V gene has CDR1 SQVTM and CDR2 ANQGSEA. For the CDR3, the DNA is TGCAGCGTTGAACTAGCGGGGAATTACGAGCAGTACTTC. Translating it yields CSVELAGNYEQYF.

The rearrangement uses TRBV6-5 and TRBJ1-1; D may be TRBD1 (6 bases). Trimming removed 5 bases at V and 1 base at J, with 8 bases between. CDR3 size: 13 residues. Germline CDR1 is MNHEY and CDR2 is SVGAGI. This chain's CDR3 is CASSQTGNTEAFF. CDR3 DNA: TGTGCCAGCAGTCAGACAGGGAACACTGAAGCTTTCTTT.

The chain carries TRBV7-9 and TRBJ1-4; possibly TRBD1 for D (6 bases). V was pared by 5 bases and J by 7 bases, with 14 bases between. The CDR3 runs 14 residues. Germline CDR1 and CDR2: SEHNR and FQNEAQ (reference sequence). The CDR3 loop is CASSLGGGSEKLFF. Here the CDR3 DNA reads TGTGCCAGCAGCCTGGGAGGGGGAAGTGAAAAACTGTTTTTT. Filled out from reference TRBV7-9 and TRBJ1-4, the complete variable domain reads DTGVSQNPRHKITKRGQNVTFRCDPISEHNRLYWYRQTLGQGPEFLTYFQNEAQLEKSRLLSDRFSAERPKGSFSTLEIQRTEQGDSAMYLCASSLGGGSEKLFFGSGTQLSVL.

The chain recombines TRBV29-1 with TRBJ2-4; D gene ambiguous. Per the germline V gene, CDR1 is SQVTM and CDR2 is ANQGSEA. V was shortened by 3 bases and J by 0 bases, with 9 bases between the two germline ends. CDR3 length: 14 residues. CDR3 bases: TGCAGCGTTGAGGGCCGCTTAGCCAAAAACATTCAGTACTTC. It is translated as CSVEGRLAKNIQYF.

This clone was seen at least ten times. This chain links TRBV5-1 with TRBJ1-1; D unresolved. Germline V CDR1 and CDR2: SGHRS, YFSETQ. Trimming cost V 3 bases and J 5 bases, with 14 bases left between them. The CDR3 has 14 amino acids. CDR3 nucleotide sequence: TGCGCCAGCAGCTCCCTAGGCAGAATTACTGAAGCTTTCTTT. Amino acid sequence: CASSSLGRITEAFF.

The rearrangement joins TRBV5-1 to TRBJ2-1; D possibly corresponds to TRBD1 (5 bases). The CDR3 has 16 amino acids. Trimming cost V 2 bases and J 1 base, with 13 bases left between them. The V gene's germline CDR1 is SGHRS and CDR2 YFSETQ. CDR3 residues: CASSLSTVYSYNEQFF. In nucleotides, the CDR3 is TGCGCCAGCAGCTTATCGACAGTATATTCCTACAATGAGCAGTTCTTC.

This clone occurred a few times. J is TRBJ2-5 and V is TRBV7-2; D may be TRBD1 or TRBD2 (5 bases each). The length of the CDR3 is 16 residues. Germline V gene lookup returns CDR1 SGHTA and CDR2 FQGNSA. Trimming cost V 5 bases and J 2 bases, with 18 bases left between them. Here the CDR3 DNA reads TGTGCCAGCAGCCTTTTAAGGGGACCCACACAAGAGACCCAGTACTTC. It codes for CASSLLRGPTQETQYF.

In this sample, this clone turned up a few times. This chain connects TRBV29-1 to TRBJ2-4; D assignment may be TRBD1 or TRBD2 (5 bases each). CDR3 length equals 15 residues. In germline, CDR1 is SQVTM, CDR2 ANQGSEA. With 1 base removed from V and 3 bases from J, the gap between germline ends came to 13 bases. CDR3 in DNA: TGCAGCGTTGAAGGGGGGAAGAGGGACAAAAACATTCAGTACTTC. It translates to CSVEGGKRDKNIQYF.

Only a few counts were recorded for this clone. CDR3 in amino acids: CASSLRGPPYEQYF. As DNA, the CDR3 is TGTGCCAGCAGTCTGAGGGGACCGCCCTACGAGCAGTACTTC. The chain couples TRBV27 to TRBJ2-7, with D perhaps matching TRBD1 or TRBD2 (5 bases each). Per germline, CDR1 MNHEY and CDR2 SMNVEV (reference sequence). The CDR3 is 14 residues long. Trimming left V 5 bases short and J 2 bases short, with 13 bases between.